The 26 T cell receptor beta chains in this list originate from one sample, sequenced in a study of post-analysis software for immune sequencing data (dated by TCRdb to the mid-2010s). Libraries were made using PCR. Sequenced using an Illumina HiSeq 2500. To reduce PCR and sequencing biases, unique molecular identifiers were incorporated into the TCR beta cDNA libraries. The public reads were quality trimmed at Q25 with fastp and then assembled into clones with MiXCR by TCRdb, keeping productive beta chains. Under each unique CDR3 protein, matching rows form one entry showing the most common genes and DNA. Across this sample there are more than 450,000 distinct CDR3 sequences, with about 40% seen only once. The ten top clones hold roughly 1.8% of the sample. The research as a whole found: Significantly higher frequencies in patients than in controls were found for roughly 5 TRBV segments, including TRBV5-6, TRBV5-1 and TRBV20-1.

These receptors are not linked to any known antigen. The specimen was blood. These receptors all come from a girl aged 5 to 17 with multiple sclerosis.

This clonotype was seen a handful of times. The V gene is TRBV7-2, the J gene TRBJ2-4; 11 positions match TRBD1. Germline V gene lookup returns CDR1 SGHTA and CDR2 FQGNSA. The V and J ends lost 6 bases and 6 bases, in that order; junction bases with no gene match: 4. The CDR3 totals 14 residues. The CDR3 DNA sequence: TGTGCCAGCAGGGCCGGGACAGGGGGAAACATTCAGTACTTC. It yields the protein CASRAGTGGNIQYF.

This chain uses TRBV30 with TRBJ2-4; TRBD2 matches at 8 bases. CDR1 GTSNPN and CDR2 SVGIG come from the germline V gene (reference sequence). The CDR3 contains 17 residues. With V trimmed by 4 bases and J by 0 bases, 11 bases remained unmatched. CDR3: CAWKTAGGFLAKNIQYF. CDR3 nucleotide sequence: TGTGCCTGGAAGACGGCGGGGGGTTTTTTAGCCAAAAACATTCAGTACTTC.

This sequence joins TRBV27 and TRBJ1-1; D uncertain. The CDR3 runs to 13 residues. The V and J ends lost 2 bases and 1 base respectively, with 5 bases between them. Germline V gene sequence: CDR1 MNHEY, CDR2 SMNVEV (reference sequence). CDR3 in DNA: TGTGCCAGCAGTTTAAAACAGAACACTGAAGCTTTCTTT. Residues: CASSLKQNTEAFF.

This clonotype has only one observation. The rearrangement uses TRBV4-2 and TRBJ2-3, with D maybe TRBD1 (6 bases). Looked up from germline, CDR1 is LGHNA and CDR2 is YNFKEQ. This CDR3 has 15 residues. V dropped 3 bases and J dropped 6 bases, with 16 bases sitting between them. CDR3 sequence: CASSQTDSPGDTQYF. CDR3 sequence (DNA): TGTGCCAGCAGCCAGACGGACAGCCCTGGGGATACGCAGTATTTT.

This clonotype turned up a few times. V and J are TRBV7-2 and TRBJ2-6; 8 positions agree with TRBD1. This CDR3 has 19 residues. Germline assignment: CDR1 SGHTA and CDR2 FQGNSA. Trimming cost V 5 bases and J 3 bases; bases outside gene matches: 15. The CDR3 loop is CASSRAGTGPRVGANVLTF. The CDR3 coding sequence is TGTGCCAGCAGCCGGGCCGGGACAGGTCCCCGCGTTGGGGCCAACGTCCTGACTTTC.

This clonotype was picked up many times. The chain links TRBV12-3 or TRBV12-4 to TRBJ1-2, with D possibly TRBD1 on 6 matching bases. The V and J ends lost 4 bases and 8 bases respectively, with 8 bases between them. CDR3 length: 11 residues. The CDR3 DNA reads TGTGCCAGCAGTTCCAGGGGAGGCTACACCTTC. This gives the protein CASSSRGGYTF.

This clonotype was seen repeatedly, ten times or more. The J gene is TRBJ2-7, the V gene TRBV5-1, with TRBD2 identical over 11 bases. V lost 3 bases, J lost 4 bases, and 12 bases stayed unmatched. Germline CDR1 reads SGHRS; CDR2 reads YFSETQ. CDR3 length equals 17 residues. The DNA of the CDR3 is TGCGCCAGCAGCTGGGGGGCATCCGGGACTAGCGGATACGAGCAGTACTTC. It encodes CASSWGASGTSGYEQYF.

This clonotype has only a few counts. V and J are TRBV5-1 and TRBJ2-1; D tentatively fits TRBD1 or TRBD2 (6 bases each). Trimming removed 4 bases at V and 9 bases at J, with 20 bases between. Germline V CDR1 and CDR2: SGHRS, YFSETQ. The CDR3 has 15 residues. CDR3 residues: CASSLGGVHVGEQFF. CDR3 in DNA: TGCGCCAGCAGCCTCGGGGGCGTCCATGTGGGTGAGCAGTTCTTC. Full variable domain (remainder filled in from reference TRBV5-1 and TRBJ2-1): KAGVTQTPRYLIKTRGQQVTLSCSPISGHRSVSWYQQTPGQGLQFLFEYFSETQRNKGNFPGRFSGRQFSNSRSEMNVSTLELGDSALYLCASSLGGVHVGEQFFGPGTRLTVL.

In this sample, this clonotype turned up many times. The rearrangement links TRBV12-3 or TRBV12-4 to TRBJ2-7; a weak D match, TRBD1 (5 bases). This CDR3 region has 16 residues. Trimming shortened V by 0 bases and J by 0 bases, and 12 bases separated the two germline ends. The CDR3 DNA reads TGTGCCAGCAGTTTAGCTGCTGACGGACACTCCTACGAGCAGTACTTC. This codes for CASSLAADGHSYEQYF.

The sample holds a few counts of this clonotype. The gene calls are TRBV4-1 and TRBJ2-7, with D possibly matching TRBD1 (6 bases). Germline V gene lookup returns CDR1 MGHRA and CDR2 YSYEKL. The CDR3 length is 14 residues. With 3 bases removed from V and 3 bases from J, the gap between germline ends came to 12 bases. CDR3 residues: CASSQDTGNYEQYF. CDR3 sequence (DNA): TGCGCCAGCAGCCAGGATACAGGGAACTACGAGCAGTACTTC.

This clonotype has just a few counts. The V call is TRBV7-9, the J call TRBJ1-2, with D hard to call. V was pared by 3 bases and J by 0 bases, with 8 bases between. Germline V gene data show CDR1 as SEHNR and CDR2 as FQNEAQ (reference sequence). The CDR3 runs 14 residues. CDR3 residues: CASSFPGANYGYTF. CDR3 DNA sequence: TGTGCCAGCAGCTTTCCGGGAGCTAACTATGGCTACACCTTC.

This clonotype appeared a few times. The rearrangement joins TRBV12-3 or TRBV12-4 to TRBJ2-5; TRBD2 aligns across 8 bases. J lost 11 bases, V lost 6 bases, and 11 bases had no gene match. The CDR3 consists of 13 residues. The CDR3 nucleotides read TGTGCCAGCAGGAAGCCGGGAGGGCTGGAGCAGTACTTC. It translates to CASRKPGGLEQYF.

This clonotype appeared a few times. The V and J genes are TRBV7-9 and TRBJ2-1; D is ambiguous. CDR1 and CDR2 (germline): SEHNR, FQNEAQ (reference sequence). V was trimmed by 3 bases and J by 6 bases, leaving 12 bases between them. The CDR3 is 14 residues long. CDR3 nucleotide sequence: TGTGCCAGCAGCTTTGTGCTGGTACCCAATGAGCAGTTCTTC. Translated, it gives CASSFVLVPNEQFF.

The chain couples TRBV6-2 or TRBV6-3 to TRBJ1-5, with no clear D. Germline CDR1 and CDR2: MNHEY and SVGEGT. V was pared by 7 bases and J by 0 bases, with 10 bases between. This CDR3 spans 14 amino acids. The CDR3 sequence: CASTNRNSNQPQHF. CDR3 coding DNA: TGTGCCAGCACGAACAGAAATAGCAATCAGCCCCAGCATTTT.

This clonotype was detected many times. CDR3 DNA sequence: TGTGCCAGCAGCTTGGGAGGAGGGGGGAACACTGAAGCTTTCTTT. Residues: CASSLGGGGNTEAFF. The V and J genes are TRBV7-3 and TRBJ1-1; a possible D gene is TRBD1 (6 bases). V lost 3 bases to trimming and J lost 1 base, with 12 bases between them. Germline loops: CDR1 SGHTA, CDR2 FQGTGA. The CDR3 is 15 residues long. Drawing the rest from reference TRBV7-3 and TRBJ1-1, the complete variable domain is GAGVSQTPSNKVTEKGKYVELRCDPISGHTALYWYRQSLGQGPEFLIYFQGTGAADDSGLPNDRFFAVRPEGSVSTLKIQRTERGDSAVYLCASSLGGGGNTEAFFGQGTRLTVV.

The sample holds a few counts of this clonotype. As DNA, the CDR3 is TGCAGTGCTAGGGGGCTACCCAGCTCCTACGAGCAGTACTTC. This codes for CSARGLPSSYEQYF. The chain joins TRBV20-1 to TRBJ2-7, with D possibly being TRBD1 (5 bases). The length of the CDR3 is 14 residues. The germline V gene encodes CDR1 DFQATT and CDR2 SNEGSKA (reference sequence). Trimming took off 3 bases at V and 0 bases at J, with 12 bases between the two ends.

This sequence joins TRBV7-2 and TRBJ2-3; the match to TRBD1 covers 7 bases. The germline V gene encodes CDR1 SGHTA and CDR2 FQGNSA. CDR3 size: 16 residues. With 4 bases clipped from V and 0 bases from J, the junction kept 7 bases outside the gene matches. DNA of the CDR3: TGTGCCAGCAGCTGGGGACAGACGATCAGCACAGATACGCAGTATTTT. Its translation: CASSWGQTISTDTQYF.

This clonotype has more than one count but fewer than ten. The V call is TRBV7-8, the J call TRBJ2-1; 7 bases map to TRBD2. The CDR3 loop spans 16 amino acids. Trimming at V came to 6 bases and at J to 0 bases, leaving 8 bases not matched to a gene. Germline CDR1 SGHVS, CDR2 FQNEAQ. The CDR3 region has the DNA TGTGCCAGCAGTGGCTCTGGCGGGAGCTCCTACAATGAGCAGTTCTTC. Residues: CASSGSGGSSYNEQFF.

The chain recombines TRBV25-1 with TRBJ2-7; 10 bases agree with TRBD1. The end of the DNA fits TRBJ2-5 better, so the J call may be wrong. CDR1 is MGHDK, CDR2 SYGVNS, per germline. This CDR3 spans 16 amino acids. The CDR3 here is CASSETGTGDPETQYF. The CDR3 DNA reads TGTGCCAGCAGTGAAACCGGGACAGGGGACCCCGAGACCCAGTACTTC.

The V call is TRBV7-9, the J call TRBJ2-4; the D gene is possibly TRBD2 (6 bases). V was cut by 1 base and J by 8 bases, with 6 bases left in between. The CDR3 extends over 12 amino acids. From germline, CDR1 is SEHNR and CDR2 FQNEAQ (reference sequence). The DNA of the CDR3 is TGTGCCAGCAGCTTAGGGGGGGACATTCAGTACTTC. It is translated as CASSLGGDIQYF.

This clonotype was detected once. The CDR3 sequence is CASSKIRGGELFF. Here the CDR3 DNA reads TGTGCCAGCAGCAAAATTCGGGGCGGGGAGCTGTTTTTT. The rearrangement links TRBV6-1 to TRBJ2-2; D might be TRBD2 (5 bases). The CDR3 spans 13 residues. The germline gives CDR1 MNHNS, CDR2 SASEGT. V shed 6 bases and J shed 7 bases, with 12 bases lying between them.

The J gene is TRBJ2-5, the V gene TRBV28; 9 nucleotides align to TRBD2. V lost 2 bases and J lost 1; bases outside the gene matches: 5. Germline V lookup: CDR1 MDHEN, CDR2 SYDVKM. The CDR3 loop spans 16 amino acids. This CDR3 is CASSLKRAGGQETQYF. The CDR3 coding sequence is TGTGCCAGCAGTTTAAAAAGAGCGGGGGGCCAAGAGACCCAGTACTTC. Supplemented by reference TRBV28 and TRBJ2-5, the full variable domain reads DVKVTQSSRYLVKRTGEKVFLECVQDMDHENMFWYRQDPGLGLRLIYFSYDVKMKEKGDIPEGYSVSREKKERFSLILESASTNQTSMYLCASSLKRAGGQETQYFGPGTRLLVL.

In this sample, this clonotype turned up a few times. The chain recombines TRBV20-1 with TRBJ2-1; the D is unclear. Germline V lookup: CDR1 DFQATT, CDR2 SNEGSKA (reference sequence). The CDR3 consists of 11 residues. The germline V and J ends were trimmed by 5 bases and 12 bases, with 14 bases remaining between them. The CDR3 sequence is CSALVSDLQFF. In nucleotides, the CDR3 is TGCAGTGCTCTAGTCTCGGACCTGCAGTTCTTC.

The rearrangement joins TRBV27 to TRBJ2-1, with D unresolved. Germline loops: CDR1 MNHEY, CDR2 SMNVEV (reference sequence). This CDR3 has 16 residues. Trimming removed 4 bases from V and 2 bases from J, with 15 bases in between. In DNA form, the CDR3 reads TGTGCCAGCAGTTCGCCAACGAAGGGTCCCTACAATGAGCAGTTCTTC. Translating gives CASSSPTKGPYNEQFF.

The chain's CDR3 is CASNSGRRPDDEQYF. The CDR3 region has the DNA TGTGCCAGCAACAGCGGGCGGAGGCCCGATGACGAGCAGTACTTC. The V and J genes are TRBV7-9 and TRBJ2-7; tentatively, D is TRBD2 (6 bases). The CDR3 covers 15 residues. Trimming left V 7 bases short and J 5 bases short, with 21 bases between. The germline CDR1 and CDR2 sequences are SEHNR and FQNEAQ (reference sequence).

This chain uses TRBV20-1 with TRBJ2-3; no reliable D call. The length of the CDR3 is 14 residues. In germline, CDR1 is DFQATT, CDR2 SNEGSKA (reference sequence). Trimming left V 0 bases short and J 1 base short, with 8 bases between. CDR3 amino acids: CSARDRARTDTQYF. In DNA, the CDR3 is TGCAGTGCTAGAGATAGAGCCCGCACAGATACGCAGTATTTT.